This T cell receptor beta chain comes out of a study of T cells in tumors after PD-1 blockade (dated by TCRdb to about 2019). Regarding the study in general: Patients were excluded if they had prior checkpoint blockade, use of systemic immunosuppressants, or recent radiotherapy or other anti-cancer therapy within 4 weeks. On average, peripheral blood samples had roughly 120,000 TCR templates (range roughly 24,000-257,772) and 35,000 to 40,000 unique clonotypes. Some patients also continued taking vismodegib 150 mg daily during anti-PD-1 treatment. RECIST version 1.1 was used to evaluate clinical response. To compare blood and tumor clonotypes, bulk TCR sequencing was performed on approximately ten peripheral blood samples from about five patients. Using site-matched tumors from BCC or SCC patients sampled before and after anti-PD-1 therapy, the study carried out paired single-cell RNA and TCR sequencing. Treatment consisted of either cemiplimab 350 mg every 2 weeks or pembrolizumab 200 mg every 3 weeks. Findings and caveats that apply to the study as a whole: The source of novel T cell clones was not identified and could include lymphoid organs or rare unexpanded clones within the tumor or its periphery. Approximately 41% of the TCR clonotypes from tumors also showed up in blood, and some novel exhausted tumor clones were present in pre-treatment blood, which suggests peripheral recruitment.

V and J are truncated by 2 bases and 8 bases respectively, leaving an intervening sequence of 12 bases. Taken from cysteine to phenylalanine, the CDR3 has 13 residues. Only the CDR3 DNA is retained, 39 bases long and in frame from the first base. The time point label here, explained by the study, means: after anti-PD-1 therapy. Genomic DNA extracted from tumor biopsies or peripheral blood was used for bulk TCRbeta sequencing, with input ranging from about 550 ng to 6,004 ng. Every patient had histologically proven advanced or metastatic basal or squamous cell carcinoma and was a poor candidate for surgical resection. The basal cell carcinoma cohort comprised some ten patients, of whom roughly 8 had bulk tumor TCR sequencing. The immunoSEQ platform was used to carry out deep TCRbeta sequencing. Regarding the original processing steps: For further analysis, only productive rearrangements were exported out of the immunoSEQ Analyzer. T cell phenotypes were assigned to bulk TCRbeta clonotypes by matching the clonotypes to single-cell RNA+TCR-seq clones that had the same TCRbeta sequence. Clone enrichment in tumor was calculated as tumor frequency divided by PBMC frequency from bulk TCR sequencing. TCRs were grouped by GLIPH into specificity groups, defined as clusters of distinct TCRs likely recognizing common antigens via shared CDR3 motifs. TCRdb re-hosts the immuneACCESS table, in-frame sequences only. Its copies lack some clones; in the studies checked, an unresolved V gene accounts for under half of them, and the cause for the rest is not known. Clone size and V and J calls were adopted from that table, with D and trimming inferred from the DNA. This sample gives 20,000 to 30,000 clones in total; about 82% of them show up just once. Around 12% of the sample goes to the ten largest clones.

About this clone itself: No cognate antigen has been identified for it. No base quality values were provided; no much bigger clone lies one nucleotide off.

The receptor was derived from a human donor with basal cell carcinoma. The chain was built from TRBV12-3 or TRBV12-4 and TRBJ1-2, with a weak D call of TRBD1 (5 bases match). The sample here was PBMCs, taken after anti-PD-1 treatment. CDR3 loop: CASSLSGPGGYTF. The DNA reads as follows: TGTGCCAGCAGTTTATCAGGGCCGGGGGGCTACACCTTC.